Detailed here is one TCR beta chain. The junction and the germline gene differ at one end; a read error may be behind it. Clones were sequenced by immunoSEQ multiplex PCR, and TCRdb holds only the in-frame ones, with some missing. The data contain fewer than 50,000 clones, approximately 95% of them seen just once; the ten biggest clones take up roughly 0.33%. The source of the sample is a study of T cell changes during pregnancy in multiple sclerosis. CDR3 length equals 12 residues. The germline CDR1 and CDR2 sequences are LNHDA and SQIVND (reference sequence). This TCR was sampled from a female donor with multiple sclerosis, enrolled in a pregnancy study. The rearrangement links TRBV19 to TRBJ1-2; 7 bases are a match to TRBD1. The sequencing here drew on CD4+ T cells from peripheral blood mononuclear cells, taken in the third trimester of pregnancy. CDR3 loop: CASRRQGAPVSF. The CDR3 DNA is TGTGCCAGTAGACGACAGGGCGCACCCGTTTCCTTC.